The 9 T cell receptor beta chains given below trace back to one sample, sequenced in a study of beta chain features in type 1 diabetes. Regarding the study as a whole: There was a moderate but significant shortening of TCRB CDR3s in all four CD4+ subsets of Type 1 diabetes patients.

Sequenced material consisted of expressed TCRB transcripts (all of the isolated RNA was reverse transcribed). The assay was immunoSEQ multiplex PCR, and TCRdb's table has in-frame clones only and misses some. Found here are around 70,000 clones, roughly 50% of them singletons; the top ten hold about 0.7%. These TCRs' antigens remain unknown. Material: central memory CD4+ T cells from blood. The receptors shown here come from a man in his thirties or forties with type 1 diabetes.

The chain combines TRBV7-9 with TRBJ1-4, with D perhaps matching TRBD1 (6 bases). CDR3 length: 15 amino acids. Deletions cut 2 bases from V and 6 bases from J, with 13 bases between. Germline V gene lookup returns CDR1 SEHNR and CDR2 FQNEAQ (reference sequence). Written as DNA, the CDR3 is TGTGCCAGCAGCTTAAGGTCGGCAGGGGATGAAAAACTGTTTTTT. It specifies CASSLRSAGDEKLFF. Drawing the rest from reference TRBV7-9 and TRBJ1-4, the complete variable domain is DTGVSQNPRHKITKRGQNVTFRCDPISEHNRLYWYRQTLGQGPEFLTYFQNEAQLEKSRLLSDRFSAERPKGSFSTLEIQRTEQGDSAMYLCASSLRSAGDEKLFFGSGTQLSVL.

The chain joins TRBV21-1 to TRBJ2-7; the D segment call TRBD2 is taken from the table without a DNA check. TRBV21-1 is marked as a pseudogene. The CDR3 consists of 14 residues. CDR3 sequence reads: CASSKALWAGEQYF. For the CDR3, the DNA is TGTGCCAGCAGCAAAGCGCTTTGGGCGGGGGAGCAGTACTTC.

This chain links TRBV2 with TRBJ2-2; 9 bases are a match to TRBD2. The CDR3 runs to 15 residues. Per the germline V gene, CDR1 is SNHLY and CDR2 is FYNNEI. V gave up 7 bases and J gave up 7 bases; unmatched junction bases: 10. This chain's CDR3 is CASIRSRGGGGELFF. DNA of the CDR3: TGTGCCAGCATCCGCTCGCGGGGGGGCGGCGGGGAGCTGTTTTTT.

This chain joins TRBV27 and TRBJ2-3; 9 bases map to TRBD2. This CDR3 spans 16 amino acids. The trim removed 6 bases at V and 5 bases at J, leaving 12 bases unmatched. Germline CDR1 MNHEY, CDR2 SMNVEV (reference sequence). CDR3 sequence reads: CASRGFSLLAGDTQYF. In DNA, the CDR3 is TGTGCCAGCAGGGGTTTTAGTTTACTAGCGGGAGATACGCAGTATTTT.

This clone was seen only a few times. This chain links TRBV29-1 with TRBJ1-1; no clear D. In germline, CDR1 is SQVTM, CDR2 ANQGSEA. With 3 bases removed from V and 0 bases from J, the gap between germline ends came to 11 bases. There are 14 residues in the CDR3. CDR3 in amino acids: CSVDVGRMNTEAFF. The CDR3 region has the DNA TGCAGCGTTGATGTTGGCAGAATGAACACTGAAGCTTTCTTT.

The chain has TRBV7-9 and TRBJ2-1; D remains ambiguous. The CDR3 length is 16 residues. The germline V gene has CDR1 SEHNR and CDR2 FQNEAQ (reference sequence). The ends were cut back, 2 bases at V and 6 bases at J, with 17 bases in the middle. In DNA form, the CDR3 reads TGTGCCAGCAGCTTATTACTTGTCGCGGAGCTCAATGAGCAGTTCTTC. Its protein product is CASSLLLVAELNEQFF.

The V call is TRBV29-1, the J call TRBJ1-2; 7 positions match TRBD1. Losses at the gene ends were 6 bases for V and 8 bases for J; bases not matched to a gene: 9. The CDR3 is made up of 12 amino acids. Germline V CDR1 and CDR2: SQVTM, ANQGSEA. The CDR3 coding sequence is TGCAGCGTCGCAGACAGGGTCGGGGGCTACACCTTC. The encoded protein is CSVADRVGGYTF.

This clone was seen more than once but under ten times. The CDR3 sequence: CASRQERQQETQYF. The CDR3 DNA follows: TGTGCCAGCAGACAAGAACGACAGCAAGAGACCCAGTACTTC. The chain carries TRBV21-1 and TRBJ2-5; TRBD1, the D gene given by the table, was not confirmed from the DNA. TRBV21-1 is reported as a pseudogene. The CDR3 is 14 amino acids.

This chain joins TRBV5-1 and TRBJ1-1; 7 bases align to TRBD1. The CDR3 sequence is 14 residues long. Per the germline V gene, CDR1 is SGHRS and CDR2 is YFSETQ. After removal of 8 bases from V and 0 bases from J, the junction contained 7 bases not matched to a gene. The chain's CDR3 is CASRRDSLNTEAFF. The CDR3 DNA follows: TGCGCCAGTCGGCGGGACAGCTTGAACACTGAAGCTTTCTTT.